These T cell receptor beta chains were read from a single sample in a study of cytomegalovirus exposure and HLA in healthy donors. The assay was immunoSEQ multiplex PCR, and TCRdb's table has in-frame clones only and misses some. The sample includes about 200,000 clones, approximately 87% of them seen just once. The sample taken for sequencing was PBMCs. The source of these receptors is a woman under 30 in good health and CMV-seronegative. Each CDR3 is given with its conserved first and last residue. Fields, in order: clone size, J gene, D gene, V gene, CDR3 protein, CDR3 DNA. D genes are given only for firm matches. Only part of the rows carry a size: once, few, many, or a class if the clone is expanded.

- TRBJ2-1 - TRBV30 CAWRVGGAGEQFF TGTGCCTGGAGGGTTGGGGGGGCCGGTGAGCAGTTCTTC
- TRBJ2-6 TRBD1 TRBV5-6 CASSADRGGSGANVLTF TGTGCCAGCAGCGCCGACAGGGGGGGTTCTGGGGCCAACGTCCTGACTTTC
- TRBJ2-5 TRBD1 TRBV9 CASSAQGAPQETQYF TGTGCCAGCAGCGCCCAGGGGGCCCCTCAAGAGACCCAGTACTTC
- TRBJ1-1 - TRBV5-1 CASSIGGRDTEAFF TGCGCCAGCAGCATCGGTGGGAGGGACACTGAAGCTTTCTTT
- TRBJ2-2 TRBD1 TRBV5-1 CASSSGQGGTGELFF TGCGCCAGCAGCTCCGGACAGGGTGGGACCGGGGAGCTGTTTTTT
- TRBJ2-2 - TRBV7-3 CASSFTNTGELFF TGTGCCAGCAGCTTCACGAACACCGGGGAGCTGTTTTTT
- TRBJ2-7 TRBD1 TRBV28 CASSYGQGPYEQYF TGTGCCAGCAGTTACGGACAGGGGCCCTACGAGCAGTACTTC
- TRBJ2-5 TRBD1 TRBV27 CASSFDRGQETQYF TGTGCCAGCAGTTTCGACAGGGGCCAAGAGACCCAGTACTTC
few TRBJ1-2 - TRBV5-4 CASSLAGYGYTF TGTGCCAGCAGCTTGGCGGGATATGGCTACACCTTC
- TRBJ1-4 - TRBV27 CASSSSRPGTNEKLFF TGTGCCAGCAGTTCATCTCGACCGGGAACTAATGAAAAACTGTTTTTT
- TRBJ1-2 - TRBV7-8 CASTRGTQANYGYTF TGTGCCAGCACCCGCGGGACTCAGGCTAACTATGGCTACACCTTC
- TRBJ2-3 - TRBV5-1 CASSFDSRSTDTQYF TGCGCCAGCAGCTTTGATAGCCGAAGCACAGATACGCAGTATTTT
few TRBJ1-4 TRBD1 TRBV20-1 CSAVDREKLFF TGCAGTGCCGTGGACAGGGAAAAACTGTTTTTT